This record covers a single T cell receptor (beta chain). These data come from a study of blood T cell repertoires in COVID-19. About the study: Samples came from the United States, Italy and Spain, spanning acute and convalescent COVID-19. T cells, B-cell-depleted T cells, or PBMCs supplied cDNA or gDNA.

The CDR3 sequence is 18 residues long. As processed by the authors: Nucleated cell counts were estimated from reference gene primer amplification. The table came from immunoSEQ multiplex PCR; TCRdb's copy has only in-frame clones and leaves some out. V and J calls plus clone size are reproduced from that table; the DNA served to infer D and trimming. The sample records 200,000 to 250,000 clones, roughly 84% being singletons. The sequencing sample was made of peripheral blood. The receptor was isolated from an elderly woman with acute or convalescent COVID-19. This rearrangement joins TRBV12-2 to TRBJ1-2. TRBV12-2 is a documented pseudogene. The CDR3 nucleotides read TGTGCAAGTCGCTCTAGCTCAACGATCCCAGGAGAAAACTATGGCTACACCTTC. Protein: CASRSSSTIPGENYGYTF.